This T cell receptor beta chain was sequenced for a study of T-cell memory formation after mild COVID-19. Study information: For the most part, TCR clusters were specific to one donor.

This clonotype was observed a handful of times. Its antigen is as yet unknown. General study points: Mostly located in CM and EM were contracting CD4+ clones, with contracting CD8+ clones located in EMRA. The study detected some responding clones in pre-infection memory, suggesting cross-reactive memory joined.

This CDR3 contains 12 residues. Trimming removed 0 bases at V and 6 bases at J, with 6 bases between. Germline CDR1 is SGHDT and CDR2 is YYEEEE. Libraries for TCRalpha and TCRbeta carried sample barcodes and unique molecular identifiers via 5'RACE. Each CDR3 protein gets one entry after TCRdb re-called the 5' RACE reads with MiXCR. The sample holds about 290,000 distinct CDR3 sequences, less than 20% seen once. The source is a man aged 18 to 30 who had mild COVID-19 (a few samples of this study predate the infection). Cell type and time point are not known. V and J are TRBV5-6 and TRBJ1-2; the D is unclear. The sample taken for sequencing was PBMCs or a T cell subset sorted from them (not recorded which). CDR3 nucleotides: TGTGCCAGCAGCTTGGGCGTGGATGGCTACACCTTC. Its translation is CASSLGVDGYTF. Using reference TRBV5-6 and TRBJ1-2 for the parts outside the CDR3, the full variable domain is DAGVTQSPTHLIKTRGQQVTLRCSPKSGHDTVSWYQQALGQGPQFIFQYYEEEERQRGNFPDRFSGHQFPNYSSELNVNALLLGDSALYLCASSLGVDGYTFGSGTRLTVV.